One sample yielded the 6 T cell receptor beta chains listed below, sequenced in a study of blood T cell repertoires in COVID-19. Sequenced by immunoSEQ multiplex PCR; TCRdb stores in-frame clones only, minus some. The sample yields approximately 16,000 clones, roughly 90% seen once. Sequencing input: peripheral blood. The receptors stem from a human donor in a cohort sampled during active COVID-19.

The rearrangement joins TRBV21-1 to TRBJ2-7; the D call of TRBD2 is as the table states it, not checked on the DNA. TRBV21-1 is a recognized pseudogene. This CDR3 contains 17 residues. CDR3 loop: CASSKGGEAVSSYEQYF. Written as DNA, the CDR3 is TGTGCCAGCAGCAAAGGGGGAGAGGCGGTAAGCTCCTACGAGCAGTACTTC.

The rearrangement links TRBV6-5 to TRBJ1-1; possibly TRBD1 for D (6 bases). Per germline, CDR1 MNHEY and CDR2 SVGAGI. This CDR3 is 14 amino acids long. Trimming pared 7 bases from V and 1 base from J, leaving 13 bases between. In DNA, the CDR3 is TGTGCCAGCAATCGGGGGGGCACGAACACTGAAGCTTTCTTT. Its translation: CASNRGGTNTEAFF.

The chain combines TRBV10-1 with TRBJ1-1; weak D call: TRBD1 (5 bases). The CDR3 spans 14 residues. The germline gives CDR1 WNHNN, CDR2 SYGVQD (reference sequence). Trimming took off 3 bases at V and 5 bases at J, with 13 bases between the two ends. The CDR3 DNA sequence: TGCGCCAGCAGTGATGGGGGGGGAGCGACTGAAGCTTTCTTT. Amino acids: CASSDGGGATEAFF.

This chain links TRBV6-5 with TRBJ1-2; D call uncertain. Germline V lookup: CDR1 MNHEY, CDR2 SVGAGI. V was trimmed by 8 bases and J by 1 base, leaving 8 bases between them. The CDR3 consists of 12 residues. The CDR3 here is CASRQDNYGYTF. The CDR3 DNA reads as TGTGCCAGCCGTCAGGATAACTATGGCTACACCTTC.

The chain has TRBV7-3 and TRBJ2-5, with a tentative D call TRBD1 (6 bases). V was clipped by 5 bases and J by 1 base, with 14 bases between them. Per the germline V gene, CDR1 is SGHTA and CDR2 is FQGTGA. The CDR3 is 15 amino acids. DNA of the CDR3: TGTGCCAGCAGCGCCGGACAGAGTCTCCAAGAGACCCAGTACTTC. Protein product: CASSAGQSLQETQYF.

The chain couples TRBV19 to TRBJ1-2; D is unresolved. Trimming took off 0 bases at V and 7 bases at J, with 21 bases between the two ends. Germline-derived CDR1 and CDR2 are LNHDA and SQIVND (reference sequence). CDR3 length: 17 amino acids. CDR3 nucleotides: TGTGCCAGTAGTATAGATAAAGAATCGGGCAGGAGGTTTGGCTACACCTTC. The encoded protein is CASSIDKESGRRFGYTF. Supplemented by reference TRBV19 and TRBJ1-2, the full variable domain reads DGGITQSPKYLFRKEGQNVTLSCEQNLNHDAMYWYRQDPGQGLRLIYYSQIVNDFQKGDIAEGYSVSREKKESFPLTVTSAQKNPTAFYLCASSIDKESGRRFGYTFGSGTRLTVV.